This T cell receptor beta chain was obtained from a study of Ad26.COV2.S vaccination and SARS-CoV-2 variants. Study overall: This donor came from the COV1001 trial of Ad26.COV2.S.

A note on this clone: Other DNA sequences in the same sample also yield this CDR3.

This CDR3 has 14 amino acids. V was pared by 5 bases and J by 6 bases, with 14 bases between. Germline-derived CDR1 and CDR2 are SGHTA and FQGTGA. Only in-frame clones appear in the TCRdb table, and some are missing; sequencing was by immunoSEQ multiplex PCR. This sample has some 500,000 clones; 89% occur once, and the top ten carry approximately 2.5%. As for treatment: around 19 received Ad26.COV2.S at low or high dose, single or two shots; several received placebo; per-sample allocation not given. Day 63 after the first vaccine or placebo injection was the time point for sampling. An adult of 18-55 years in Boston served as donor.

This TCR was sampled from a person aged 18-65 years who received the Ad26.COV2.S COVID-19 vaccine or a placebo. The chain joins TRBV7-3 to TRBJ2-1; D remains unclear. This specimen was peripheral blood, taken in a trial of Ad26.COV2.S vaccine versus placebo. The CDR3 here is CASSPRARVNEQFF. DNA for the CDR3: TGTGCCAGCAGCCCCCGGGCCCGCGTCAATGAGCAGTTCTTC.